The T cell receptor (beta chain) under discussion was sequenced for a study of blood T cell repertoires in COVID-19. The CDR3 is made up of 15 amino acids. The V gene end was trimmed by 8 bases and the J gene end by 3 bases; junction bases not matched to a gene: 6. Looked up from germline, CDR1 is GTSNPN and CDR2 is SVGIG (reference sequence). Using immunoSEQ multiplex PCR, the repertoire was profiled, and TCRdb retains in-frame clones only, with some absent. Found here are around 300,000 clones, roughly 85% of them singletons; the top ten hold 2% to 3%. The clonotype was recovered from a woman aged 45-59 years who had recovered from COVID-19. The rearrangement links TRBV30 to TRBJ2-5, with 16 bases matching TRBD2. Sequencing was done on a sample of PBMCs or T cells enriched from blood (not recorded which). The CDR3 region is CAQGLAGGIEETQYF. In DNA, the CDR3 is TGTGCCCAGGGACTAGCGGGGGGGATAGAAGAGACCCAGTACTTC.